Detailed here is one TCR beta chain. Its recognized antigen is unknown. No clone much larger than this one lies a single base away; base qualities are absent. The entry originates in a study of Graves' ophthalmopathy and Graves' hyperthyroidism (dated by TCRdb to 2016 to 2018). For the study in its entirety: Peripheral blood was collected before any treatment was given, at the time of initial diagnosis. To tell Graves' ophthalmopathy apart from Graves' hyperthyroidism, and to predict which patients would progress to ophthalmopathy, the study relied on TCR beta repertoire signatures. In total, 135 blood samples were TCR-sequenced: around 42 ophthalmopathy, roughly 77 hyperthyroidism and approximately 17 hyperthyroidism-to-ophthalmopathy patients. A discovery set of 90 to 100 patients (43 ophthalmopathy, fewer than 60 stable hyperthyroidism) was enrolled to explore V-J signatures distinguishing ophthalmopathy from hyperthyroidism. For independent validation, a separate cohort was made up of roughly 19 hyperthyroidism patients plus 17 patients who later progressed from hyperthyroidism to ophthalmopathy. T-cell repertoires of thyroid tissue and blood were compared in five or six hyperthyroidism patients. Following sample collection, hyperthyroidism patients were given methimazole at a starting dose of 30 mg daily, and ophthalmopathy patients were given high-dose intravenous methylprednisolone. The roughly 90 discovery patients were divided at random into training and test sets in a 7:3 ratio.

Patients with ophthalmopathy had moderately to severely active disease, with a Clinical Activity Score of 3 or more, a NOSPECS grade of 4 or more, and a disease duration of less than 3 months. Patients with other autoimmune diseases, uncontrolled infections, pregnancy or lactation were excluded from the study. Clinical symptoms, serum thyroxine, TRAb, thyroid ultrasound and orbital computed tomography were used for diagnosis. Ficoll-Paque density gradient centrifugation was used to isolate PBMCs from about 9 ml of fresh peripheral blood. Total RNA was extracted with Trizol reagent and quality-checked on an Agilent 2100 Bioanalyzer. TCR beta CDR3 regions were amplified from RNA transcripts for repertoire sequencing. The first round of RT-PCR was done with HTBI primers and the Qiagen OneStep RT-PCR kit, and was followed by a second round of multiplex PCR, then size selection and purification. Libraries were sequenced paired-end with 100 bp reads on an Illumina HiSeq2000. Concerning the study's data processing: SOAPnuke was used to process the reads, removing any read that contained adapters or uncalled bases, had a mean Phred below 15, or lacked an exact match to the constant primer or identifier. High-quality paired reads were merged with COPE v1.2.5. Each unique nucleotide sequence was defined as a clonotype, and clonotypes were aligned to IMGT TRB V, D and J references with MiTCR v1.1. The analysis was limited to V-J combinations with a frequency above 0.0001, which together covered 99% to 99.2% of the repertoires. For each V-J combination, a TCR clonal expansion and chaos score was defined as the ratio of F50 clonal expansion to chaos observed in the TCRdist matrix. Welch's t-statistics and random forest were used to reduce the features to approximately 13 V-J combinations, which were then used as input to a naive Bayes classifier. The similarity between thyroid and blood repertoires was quantified using the Morisita-Horn index. TCRdb ran its own pipeline on the public reads, namely fastp trimming at Q25 and MiXCR clone calling, and kept in-frame beta chains. Every entry covers one CDR3 protein and lists the most common genes and DNA from its rows. These V and J calls are TCRdb output, not the study's own analysis. This sample gives almost 400,000 distinct CDR3 sequences in total; approximately 20% of them show up just once. About 1.6% of the sample belongs to the ten largest clones.

What the authors observed across the whole study: Sample size was not statistically predetermined, and group allocation was not concealed from the investigators. Most expanded thyroid clonotypes with frequency above 0.001 were also detected in blood, suggesting blood repertoires may reflect the thyroid immune response. In validation, the model predicted ophthalmopathy progression with about 70% sensitivity and roughly 72% specificity; some 13 predicted patients were CT-confirmed with GO in a median of roughly 6.8 months. In cross-validation, the 13-signature model distinguished ophthalmopathy from stable hyperthyroidism with nearly 90% sensitivity and roughly 81% specificity, while in the test set the corresponding values were around 79% and 71%.

The CDR3 numbers 14 residues from cysteine through phenylalanine. Left in the record is the CDR3 DNA by itself, 42 bases read in frame from the first base. Between the V and J ends, shortened by 8 bases and 0 bases respectively, the junction contains 11 bases. The CDR1 and CDR2 encoded by the germline V gene are SNHLY and FYNNEI. The receptor was derived from a woman younger than 35 with Graves' ophthalmopathy. Donor details come from another sample of the same person, matched by shared clones. The chain is encoded by TRBV2 joined to TRBJ1-3, with a tentative D gene TRBD1 over 6 matching bases. The sample comprised peripheral blood. CDR3 protein: CASLGQSSGNTIYF. Read as DNA, the sequence is TGTGCCAGCTTAGGACAGTCCTCTGGAAACACCATATATTTT.